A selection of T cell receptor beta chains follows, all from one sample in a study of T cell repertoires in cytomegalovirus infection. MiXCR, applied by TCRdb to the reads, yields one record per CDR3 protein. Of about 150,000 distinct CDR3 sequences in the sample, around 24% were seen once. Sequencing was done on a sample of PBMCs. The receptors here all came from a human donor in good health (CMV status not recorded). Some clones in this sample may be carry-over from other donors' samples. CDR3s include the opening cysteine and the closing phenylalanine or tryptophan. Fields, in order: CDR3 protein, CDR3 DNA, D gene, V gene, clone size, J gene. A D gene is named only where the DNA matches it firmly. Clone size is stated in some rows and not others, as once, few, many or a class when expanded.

CDR3 protein: CASSSFLSRGNEQFF
CDR3 DNA: TGTGCCAGCAGCTCCTTTTTGAGTAGGGGCAATGAGCAGTTCTTC
D gene: .
V gene: TRBV7-9
clone size: many
J gene: TRBJ2-1

CDR3 protein: CASGGGDVTEAFF
CDR3 DNA: TGTGCCAGCGGGGGGGGCGACGTCACTGAAGCTTTCTTT
D gene: .
V gene: TRBV9
clone size: .
J gene: TRBJ1-1

CDR3 protein: CASRFNQVSGYTF
CDR3 DNA: TGTGCCAGCAGATTTAACCAGGTCTCGGGCTACACCTTC
D gene: .
V gene: TRBV28
clone size: .
J gene: TRBJ1-2

CDR3 protein: CANTKTVTGSYEQYF
CDR3 DNA: TGTGCCAACACCAAAACGGTAACAGGGTCTTACGAGCAGTACTTC
D gene: .
V gene: TRBV6-8
clone size: .
J gene: TRBJ2-7

CDR3 protein: CASSQDGQVNTEAFF
CDR3 DNA: TGCGCCAGCAGCCAAGATGGACAGGTGAACACTGAAGCTTTCTTT
D gene: TRBD1
V gene: TRBV4-1
clone size: few
J gene: TRBJ1-1

CDR3 protein: CASSFRLAGGPGELFF
CDR3 DNA: TGTGCCAGCAGTTTTAGGCTAGCGGGAGGGCCCGGGGAGCTGTTTTTT
D gene: TRBD2
V gene: TRBV28
clone size: many
J gene: TRBJ2-2

CDR3 protein: CASSPGQGVGGQETQYF
CDR3 DNA: TGCGCCAGCAGCCCGGGACAGGGGGTAGGCGGTCAAGAGACCCAGTACTTC
D gene: TRBD1
V gene: TRBV5-1
clone size: .
J gene: TRBJ2-5

CDR3 protein: CASGDSKETQYF
CDR3 DNA: TGTGCCAGCGGGGACAGTAAAGAGACCCAGTACTTC
D gene: TRBD1
V gene: TRBV7-9
clone size: many
J gene: TRBJ2-5

CDR3 protein: CASSHGTAYEQYF
CDR3 DNA: TGTGCCAGCAGCCACGGGACAGCCTACGAGCAGTACTTC
D gene: TRBD1
V gene: TRBV7-9
clone size: once
J gene: TRBJ2-7

CDR3 protein: CATQRGANTDTQYF
CDR3 DNA: TGTGCCACCCAGAGGGGGGCCAACACAGATACGCAGTATTTT
D gene: .
V gene: TRBV7-2
clone size: many
J gene: TRBJ2-3

CDR3 protein: CASSGQLNYGYTF
CDR3 DNA: TGTGCCAGCAGCGGACAGCTTAACTATGGCTACACCTTC
D gene: .
V gene: TRBV14
clone size: few
J gene: TRBJ1-2

CDR3 protein: CASSSRGSGANVLTF
CDR3 DNA: TGTGCCAGCAGTTCCAGGGGGTCCGGGGCCAACGTCCTGACTTTC
D gene: TRBD1
V gene: TRBV12-3/TRBV12-4
clone size: .
J gene: TRBJ2-6

CDR3 protein: CSALPDTQYF
CDR3 DNA: TGCAGTGCTTTACCAGATACGCAGTATTTT
D gene: .
V gene: TRBV20-1
clone size: few
J gene: TRBJ2-3

CDR3 protein: CASRPGTANTEAFF
CDR3 DNA: TGCGCCAGCAGGCCAGGGACAGCGAACACTGAAGCTTTCTTT
D gene: TRBD1
V gene: TRBV5-1
clone size: .
J gene: TRBJ1-1

CDR3 protein: CASSSPMWMGDYEQYF
CDR3 DNA: TGTGCCAGCAGCTCCCCGATGTGGATGGGGGACTACGAGCAGTACTTC
D gene: .
V gene: TRBV7-2
clone size: many
J gene: TRBJ2-7

CDR3 protein: CASSFINGYEQYF
CDR3 DNA: TGTGCCAGCAGTTTTATAAACGGTTACGAGCAGTACTTC
D gene: .
V gene: TRBV28
clone size: .
J gene: TRBJ2-7

CDR3 protein: CASSQEDPRLADTQYF
CDR3 DNA: TGCGCCAGCAGCCAAGAAGACCCTCGGTTGGCAGATACGCAGTATTTT
D gene: .
V gene: TRBV4-3
clone size: .
J gene: TRBJ2-3

CDR3 protein: CAISRGVGGTEAFF
CDR3 DNA: TGTGCCATCAGCCGAGGGGTAGGCGGCACTGAAGCTTTCTTT
D gene: .
V gene: TRBV2
clone size: .
J gene: TRBJ1-1

CDR3 protein: CASSLIPRDEQFF
CDR3 DNA: TGTGCCAGCAGCTTGATTCCCAGGGATGAGCAGTTCTTC
D gene: .
V gene: TRBV5-5
clone size: few
J gene: TRBJ2-1

CDR3 protein: CASSFYGDRVNEQFF
CDR3 DNA: TGCGCCAGCAGCTTTTACGGGGACAGGGTCAATGAGCAGTTCTTC
D gene: TRBD1
V gene: TRBV5-1
clone size: .
J gene: TRBJ2-1

CDR3 protein: CASKLALAGNSREQFF
CDR3 DNA: TGTGCCAGCAAACTAGCCCTAGCAGGCAATTCACGGGAGCAGTTCTTC
D gene: .
V gene: TRBV28
clone size: .
J gene: TRBJ2-1

CDR3 protein: CASSLGTFMNTEAFF
CDR3 DNA: TGCGCCAGCAGCCTTGGGACCTTCATGAACACTGAAGCTTTCTTT
D gene: .
V gene: TRBV5-1
clone size: .
J gene: TRBJ1-1

CDR3 protein: CASSSYIGGSDTQYF
CDR3 DNA: TGTGCCAGCAGTTCCTATATAGGGGGATCAGATACGCAGTATTTT
D gene: .
V gene: TRBV28
clone size: .
J gene: TRBJ2-3

CDR3 protein: CASTTGTLALHEQFF
CDR3 DNA: TGCGCCAGCACTACCGGGACTTTAGCCTTACATGAGCAGTTCTTC
D gene: .
V gene: TRBV23-1
clone size: .
J gene: TRBJ2-1